This T cell receptor (beta chain) stems from a study of blood T cell repertoires in COVID-19. Study background: Samples taken during acute and convalescent COVID-19 were collected in the United States, Italy and Spain. From T cells, B-cell-depleted T cells, or PBMCs came the material, which was cDNA or gDNA.

Clones were read by immunoSEQ multiplex PCR, and TCRdb kept only the in-frame ones, dropping some. In the table there are about 140,000 clones, more than 75% of which are singletons. V lost 5 bases and J lost 3, with 13 bases in between. The CDR3 totals 14 residues. The germline V gene encodes CDR1 MDHEN and CDR2 SYDVKM. The V call is TRBV28, the J call TRBJ1-2; D is uncertain. Material for sequencing was peripheral blood. The receptor's source is an older man with acute or convalescent COVID-19. CDR3 loop: CASSPPGSHYGYTF. CDR3 bases: TGTGCCAGCAGTCCCCCGGGAAGTCACTATGGCTACACCTTC.